Given below is one TCR beta chain in context. The data derive from a study of OX40 agonist ivuxolimab in advanced cancers. Study summary: Dosing consisted of intravenous ivuxolimab at 0.01 to 10 mg/kg every 2 weeks.

The ends were cut back, 1 base at V and 3 bases at J, with 4 bases in the middle. The germline CDR1 and CDR2 sequences are SGHTA and FQGTGA. The CDR3 runs to 13 residues. Here immunoSEQ multiplex PCR was the method, and the copy in TCRdb shows in-frame clones only, minus some. The sample consists of 90,000 to 120,000 clones, 91% of them appearing once. The rearrangement uses TRBV7-3 and TRBJ2-1; D gene uncertain. Sample: CD4+ or CD8+ T cells sorted from blood, taken in a trial of the OX40 agonist ivuxolimab. The clonotype comes from an adult with an advanced solid tumor such as melanoma, head and neck, liver or kidney cancer. The CDR3 DNA reads TGTGCCAGCAGCTTAAGGGGCTACAATGAGCAGTTCTTC. This translates into CASSLRGYNEQFF.